This TCR beta chain was sequenced in a study of cytomegalovirus exposure and HLA in healthy donors. Background on the study: For the approximately 360 genotyped donors, more than 80% fell within the Caucasian-associated ancestry cluster. Overall study results and limits: Later on, an analysis found that several of the most significant clusters appeared to be linked to common viral pathogens, which included parvovirus B19. Many donors carried some public TCRs, although rarity characterized most TCR sequences. The analysis excluded some indistinguishable V segments, including TRBV6-2 and TRBV6-3.

In the PCR, 60 Vbeta and 13 Jbeta primers were used. Using immunoSEQ multiplex PCR, the repertoire was profiled, and TCRdb retains in-frame clones only, with some absent. The sample contains approximately 130,000 clones, roughly four fifths of which appear only once. The germline V and J ends were trimmed by 0 bases and 7 bases, with 12 bases remaining between them. CDR3 length equals 14 residues. Germline assignment: CDR1 SNHLY and CDR2 FYNNEI. Remarks on this clone: Antigen: not known.

This receptor was taken from a man in his late teens or twenties in good health and CMV-seronegative. The chain recombines TRBV2 with TRBJ1-2; D may be TRBD1 (5 bases). Sequenced: PBMCs. CDR3 protein: CASSEAFSRVGYTF. The CDR3 region has the DNA TGTGCCAGCAGTGAAGCCTTTTCCAGGGTTGGCTACACCTTC.